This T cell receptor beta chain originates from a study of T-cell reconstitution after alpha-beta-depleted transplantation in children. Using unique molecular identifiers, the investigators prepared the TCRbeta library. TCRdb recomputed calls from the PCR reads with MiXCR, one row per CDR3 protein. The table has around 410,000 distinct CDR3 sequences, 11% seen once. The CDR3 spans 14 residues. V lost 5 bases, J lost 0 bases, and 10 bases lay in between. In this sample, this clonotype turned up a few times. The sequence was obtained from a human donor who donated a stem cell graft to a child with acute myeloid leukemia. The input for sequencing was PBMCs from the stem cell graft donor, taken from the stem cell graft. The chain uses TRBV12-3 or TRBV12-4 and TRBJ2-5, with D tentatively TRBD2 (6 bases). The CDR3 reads CASSGGVYQETQYF. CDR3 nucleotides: TGTGCCAGCAGTGGAGGGGTGTACCAAGAGACCCAGTACTTC.